Reported below is one T cell receptor (beta chain). The target antigen is unknown. To make TCR beta libraries, researchers used iRepertoire HTBI primers and Arm-PCR of CDR3 regions. One entry per CDR3 protein, called by TCRdb with MiXCR from the multiplex PCR reads. The sample holds fewer than 600,000 distinct CDR3 sequences, 20% to 25% seen once. These data belong to a study of regulatory T cells in long-lasting Graves disease. As for time point: persistent/refractory GD, antithyroid drugs over 5 years with positive TRAb. Scientists built the TCR library using RNA that was extracted from PBMCs. Graves' disease diagnosis was established per American Thyroid Association guidelines. The germline gives CDR1 MNHEY, CDR2 SVGEGT. The J segment lost 6 bases and the V segment lost 4 bases, leaving 7 bases of the junction unmatched. This CDR3 spans 14 amino acids. Study-level findings and limits: Persistent Graves' patients had lower TCR diversity than newly diagnosed ones.

The sequences come from peripheral blood mononuclear cells (PBMCs), collected when the disease was refractory, from a patient treated with antithyroid drugs. The clonotype originates from a female donor with Graves disease. The chain uses TRBV6-2 or TRBV6-3 and TRBJ2-7; TRBD1 matches 9 bases. The CDR3 DNA sequence: TGTGCCAGCAGTTGGGGACAGGGCGGCTCCGAGCAGTACTTC. Translated: CASSWGQGGSEQYF.